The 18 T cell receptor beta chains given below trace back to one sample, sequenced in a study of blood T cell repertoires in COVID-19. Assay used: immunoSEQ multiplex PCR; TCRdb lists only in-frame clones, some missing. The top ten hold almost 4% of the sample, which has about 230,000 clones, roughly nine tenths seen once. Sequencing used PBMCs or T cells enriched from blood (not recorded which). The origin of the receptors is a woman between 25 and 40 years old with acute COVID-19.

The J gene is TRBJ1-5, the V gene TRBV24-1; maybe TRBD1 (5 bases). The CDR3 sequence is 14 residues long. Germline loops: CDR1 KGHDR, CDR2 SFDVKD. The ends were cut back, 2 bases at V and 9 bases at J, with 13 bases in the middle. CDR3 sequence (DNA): TGTGCCACCAGTGATTGGGGCCGGGTCTTGCCCCAGCATTTT. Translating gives CATSDWGRVLPQHF.

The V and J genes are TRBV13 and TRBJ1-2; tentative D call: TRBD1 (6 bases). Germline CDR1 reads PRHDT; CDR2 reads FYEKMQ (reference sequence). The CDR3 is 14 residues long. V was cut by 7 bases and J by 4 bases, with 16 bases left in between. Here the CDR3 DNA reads TGTGCCAGCACCCTTACGACAGGACGCTATGGCTACACCTTC. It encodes CASTLTTGRYGYTF.

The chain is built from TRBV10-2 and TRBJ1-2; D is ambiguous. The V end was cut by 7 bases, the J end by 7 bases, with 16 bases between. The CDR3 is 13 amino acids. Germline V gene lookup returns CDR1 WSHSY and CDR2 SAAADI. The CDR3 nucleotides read TGCGCCAGCACCCACAGTCACGAGTCTGGCTACACCTTC. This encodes CASTHSHESGYTF.

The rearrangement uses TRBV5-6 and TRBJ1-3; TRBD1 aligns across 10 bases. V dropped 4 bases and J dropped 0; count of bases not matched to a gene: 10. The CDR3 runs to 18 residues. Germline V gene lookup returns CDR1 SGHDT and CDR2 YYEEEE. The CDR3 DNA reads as TGTGCCAGCAGCGTCGCCGGGACAGGGGATTACTCTGGAAACACCATATATTTT. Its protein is CASSVAGTGDYSGNTIYF.

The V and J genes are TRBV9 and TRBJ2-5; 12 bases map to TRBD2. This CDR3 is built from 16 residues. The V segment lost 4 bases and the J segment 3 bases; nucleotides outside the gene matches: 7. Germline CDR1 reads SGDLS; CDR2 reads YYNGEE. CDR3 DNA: TGTGCCAGCAGCCTACGACTAGCGGGGGCAGAAGAGACCCAGTACTTC. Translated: CASSLRLAGAEETQYF.

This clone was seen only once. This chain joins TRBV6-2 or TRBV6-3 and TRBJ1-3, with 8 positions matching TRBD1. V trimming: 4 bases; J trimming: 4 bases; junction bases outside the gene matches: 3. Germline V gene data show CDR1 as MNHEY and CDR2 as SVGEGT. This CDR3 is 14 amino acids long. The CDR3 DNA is TGTGCCAGCAGTTCACGACAGGGGGGAAACACCATATATTTT. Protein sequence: CASSSRQGGNTIYF.

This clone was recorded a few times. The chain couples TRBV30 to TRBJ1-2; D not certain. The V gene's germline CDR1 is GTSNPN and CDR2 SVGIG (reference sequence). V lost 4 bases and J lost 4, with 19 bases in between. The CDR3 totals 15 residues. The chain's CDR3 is CAWKGVGIRAYGYTF. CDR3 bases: TGTGCCTGGAAGGGAGTAGGGATTAGGGCCTATGGCTACACCTTC.

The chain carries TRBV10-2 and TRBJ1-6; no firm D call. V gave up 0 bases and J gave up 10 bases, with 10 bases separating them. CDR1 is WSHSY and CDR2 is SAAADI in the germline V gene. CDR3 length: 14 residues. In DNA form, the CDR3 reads TGCGCCAGCAGTGAGTCTCCCACTTTCTCACCCCTCCACTTT. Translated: CASSESPTFSPLHF.

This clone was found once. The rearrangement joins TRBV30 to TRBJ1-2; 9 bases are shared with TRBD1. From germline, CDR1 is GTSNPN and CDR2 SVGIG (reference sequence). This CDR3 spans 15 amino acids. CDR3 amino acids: CAVYRDRAYHYGYTF. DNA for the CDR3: TGTGCTGTTTACCGGGACAGGGCCTACCACTATGGCTACACCTTC.

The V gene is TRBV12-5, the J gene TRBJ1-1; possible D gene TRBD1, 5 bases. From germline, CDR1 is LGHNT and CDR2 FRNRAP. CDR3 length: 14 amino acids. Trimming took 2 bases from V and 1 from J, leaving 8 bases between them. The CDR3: CASGLQGGNTEAFF. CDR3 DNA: TGTGCTAGTGGTTTGCAGGGAGGGAACACTGAAGCTTTCTTT. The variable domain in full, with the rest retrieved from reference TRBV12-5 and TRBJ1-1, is DARVTQTPRHKVTEMGQEVTMRCQPILGHNTVFWYRQTMMQGLELLAYFRNRAPLDDSGMPKDRFSAEMPDATLATLKIQPSEPRDSAVYFCASGLQGGNTEAFFGQGTRLTVV.

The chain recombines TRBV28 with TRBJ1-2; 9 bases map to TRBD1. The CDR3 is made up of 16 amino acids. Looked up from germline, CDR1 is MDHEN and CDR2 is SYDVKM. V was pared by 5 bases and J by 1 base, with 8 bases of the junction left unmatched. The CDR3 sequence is CASSHQGQGGNYGYTF. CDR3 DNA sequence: TGTGCCAGCAGTCACCAGGGACAGGGTGGTAACTATGGCTACACCTTC.

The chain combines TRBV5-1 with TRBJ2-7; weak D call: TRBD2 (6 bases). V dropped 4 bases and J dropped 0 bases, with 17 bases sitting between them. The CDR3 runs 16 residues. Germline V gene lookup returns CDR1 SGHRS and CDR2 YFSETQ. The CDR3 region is CASSRADGGPSYEQYF. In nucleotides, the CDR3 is TGCGCCAGCAGCCGCGCGGACGGGGGACCCTCCTACGAGCAGTACTTC.

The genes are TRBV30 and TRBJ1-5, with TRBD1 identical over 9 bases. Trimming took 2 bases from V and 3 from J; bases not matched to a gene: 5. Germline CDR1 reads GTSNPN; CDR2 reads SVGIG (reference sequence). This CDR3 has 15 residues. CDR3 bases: TGTGCCTGGAGTACCGGGACAGGGCCCAATCAGCCCCAGCATTTT. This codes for CAWSTGTGPNQPQHF. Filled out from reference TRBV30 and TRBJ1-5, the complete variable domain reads SQTIHQWPATLVQPVGSPLSLECTVEGTSNPNLYWYRQAAGRGLQLLFYSVGIGQISSEVPQNLSASRPQDRQFILSSKKLLLSDSGFYLCAWSTGTGPNQPQHFGDGTRLSIL.

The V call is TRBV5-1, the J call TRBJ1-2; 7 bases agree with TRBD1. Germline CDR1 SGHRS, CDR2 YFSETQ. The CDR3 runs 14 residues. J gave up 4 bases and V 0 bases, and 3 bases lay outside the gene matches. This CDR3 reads CASSLEDRSYGYTF. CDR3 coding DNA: TGCGCCAGCAGCTTGGAGGACAGGTCCTATGGCTACACCTTC.

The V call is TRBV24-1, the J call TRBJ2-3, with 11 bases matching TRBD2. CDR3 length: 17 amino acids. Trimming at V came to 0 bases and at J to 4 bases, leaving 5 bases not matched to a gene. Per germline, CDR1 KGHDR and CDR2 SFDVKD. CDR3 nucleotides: TGTGCCACCAGTGATTTGCATAGCGGGGGGGCACCAGATACGCAGTATTTT. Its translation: CATSDLHSGGAPDTQYF.

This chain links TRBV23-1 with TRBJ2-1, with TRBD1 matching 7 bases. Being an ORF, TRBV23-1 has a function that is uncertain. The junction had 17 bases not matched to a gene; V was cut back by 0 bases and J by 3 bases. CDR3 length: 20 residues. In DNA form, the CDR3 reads TGCGCCAGCAGTCAATCTGGGGGACAGAAGAGAAACCCGCGCTACAATGAGCAGTTCTTC. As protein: CASSQSGGQKRNPRYNEQFF.

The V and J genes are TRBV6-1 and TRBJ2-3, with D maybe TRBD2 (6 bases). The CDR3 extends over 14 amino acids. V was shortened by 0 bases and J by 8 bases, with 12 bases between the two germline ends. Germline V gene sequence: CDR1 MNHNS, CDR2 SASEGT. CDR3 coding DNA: TGTGCCAGCAGTGAAGCATCGGGGGAGAGTACGCAGTATTTT. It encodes CASSEASGESTQYF.

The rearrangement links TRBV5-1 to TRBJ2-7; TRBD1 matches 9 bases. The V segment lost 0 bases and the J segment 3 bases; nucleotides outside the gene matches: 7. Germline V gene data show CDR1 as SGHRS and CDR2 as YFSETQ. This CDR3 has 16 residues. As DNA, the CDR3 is TGCGCCAGCAGCTTGGGAGGGACAGGGACCAACTACGAGCAGTACTTC. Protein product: CASSLGGTGTNYEQYF.